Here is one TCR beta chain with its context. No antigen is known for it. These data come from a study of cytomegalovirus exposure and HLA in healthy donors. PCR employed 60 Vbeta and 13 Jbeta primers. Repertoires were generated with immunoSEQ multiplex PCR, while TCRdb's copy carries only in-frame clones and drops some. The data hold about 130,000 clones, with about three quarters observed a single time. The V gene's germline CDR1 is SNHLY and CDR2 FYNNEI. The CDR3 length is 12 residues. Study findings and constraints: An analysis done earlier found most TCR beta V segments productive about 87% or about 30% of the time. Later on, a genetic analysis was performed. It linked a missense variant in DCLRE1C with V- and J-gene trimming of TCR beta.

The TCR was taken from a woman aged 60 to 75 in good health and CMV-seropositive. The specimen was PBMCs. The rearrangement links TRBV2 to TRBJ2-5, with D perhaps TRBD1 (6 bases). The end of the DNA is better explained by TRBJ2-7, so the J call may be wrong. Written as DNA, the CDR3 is TGTGCCAGCACTAGACAGGCCTACGAGCAGTACTTC. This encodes CASTRQAYEQYF.